This T cell receptor beta chain was captured in a study of cytomegalovirus exposure and HLA in healthy donors. With 2 bases clipped from V and 3 bases from J, the junction kept 7 bases outside the gene matches. CDR3 length: 16 residues. Per the germline V gene, CDR1 is MNHNY and CDR2 is SVGAGI (reference sequence). PCR used 60 Vbeta primers and 13 Jbeta primers. Measured with immunoSEQ multiplex PCR; TCRdb has only the in-frame clones, and not every one. The sample shows under 200,000 clones, 60% to 85% of them seen only once. The chain recombines TRBV6-6 with TRBJ2-7, with TRBD1 matching 10 bases. Sample: PBMCs. This sequence originates from a man aged 45-65 years in good health and CMV-seropositive. The CDR3 loop reads CASSYRPGTGDYEQYF. CDR3 nucleotide sequence: TGTGCCAGCAGTTACCGTCCCGGGACAGGGGACTACGAGCAGTACTTC.